The 14 T cell receptor beta chains below all came from one sample that was sequenced in a study of cytomegalovirus exposure and HLA in healthy donors. The PCR employed 60 Vbeta primers together with 13 Jbeta primers. Generated by immunoSEQ multiplex PCR, the TCRdb table keeps only in-frame clones and is missing some. The sample table includes 200,000 to 250,000 clones. Sequenced sample: PBMCs. The receptors shown here come from a girl aged 2-15 years in good health and CMV-seropositive.

The chain links TRBV20-1 to TRBJ1-1, with 7 bases aligning to TRBD1. Germline values: CDR1 DFQATT, CDR2 SNEGSKA (reference sequence). The CDR3 sequence is 11 residues long. CDR3 amino acids: CSDRANTEAFF. In DNA form, the CDR3 reads TGCTCCGACAGGGCTAACACTGAAGCTTTCTTT.

This chain joins TRBV11-3 and TRBJ2-1; D is unclear. Trimming cost V 0 bases and J 3 bases, with 9 bases left between them. Germline CDR1 reads SGHNT; CDR2 reads YENEEA. There are 15 residues in the CDR3. For the CDR3, the DNA is TGTGCCAGCAGCTTAGAGGAAGCGAGCTACAATGAGCAGTTCTTC. Translation: CASSLEEASYNEQFF.

The chain recombines TRBV15 with TRBJ2-1, with 10 bases identical to TRBD1. Germline assignment: CDR1 LNHNV and CDR2 YYDKDF (reference sequence). V dropped 3 bases and J dropped 6; count of bases not matched to a gene: 5. The CDR3 is made up of 15 amino acids. CDR3 DNA sequence: TGTGCCACCAGCAGGGAGGACAGGGGGGCCAATGAGCAGTTCTTC. Translated, it gives CATSREDRGANEQFF.

This rearrangement joins TRBV2 to TRBJ2-3, with TRBD2 as a possible D gene (8 bases). Germline V CDR1 and CDR2: SNHLY, FYNNEI. With 8 bases removed from V and 5 bases from J, the gap between germline ends came to 29 bases. CDR3 size: 18 residues. CDR3 DNA: TGTGCCAGCTTTAGACAGGGACTAGTACCCCCGCTTAAAGATACGCAGTATTTT. Protein: CASFRQGLVPPLKDTQYF.

The rearrangement joins TRBV10-3 to TRBJ1-2; 9 nucleotides match TRBD1. V was clipped by 2 bases and J by 6 bases; unmatched bases: 7. The CDR3 contains 15 residues. CDR1 ENHRY and CDR2 SYGVKD come from the germline V gene. DNA for the CDR3: TGTGCCATCAGTGAGAAGGGACAGGGTAAGGATGGCTACACCTTC. Translating it yields CAISEKGQGKDGYTF.

In nucleotides, the CDR3 is TGCGCCAGCAGTCCAAACAGTCCCTTTGATAGCTCCTACGAGCAGTACTTC. It yields the protein CASSPNSPFDSSYEQYF. The gene calls are TRBV10-2 and TRBJ2-7; no clear D gene. CDR1 and CDR2 from the germline V gene are WSHSY and SAAADI. CDR3 length: 17 residues. Trimming removed 5 bases from V and 0 bases from J, with 20 bases in between.

V is TRBV5-4 and J is TRBJ1-2; 7 bases match TRBD1. There are 14 residues in the CDR3. The V gene end was trimmed by 2 bases and the J gene end by 4 bases; junction bases not matched to a gene: 5. Germline lookup yields CDR1 SGHNT and CDR2 YYREEE (reference sequence). CDR3: CASSLQGMGYGYTF. The CDR3 coding sequence is TGTGCCAGCAGCTTACAGGGGATGGGCTATGGCTACACCTTC.

The chain carries TRBV18 and TRBJ2-5; the match to TRBD2 covers 9 bases. Germline V gene data show CDR1 as KGHSH and CDR2 as LQKENI. The CDR3 runs to 15 residues. Trimming cost V 2 bases and J 11 bases; bases outside gene matches: 12. Here the CDR3 reads CASSPIPREGGEQYF. The DNA of the CDR3 is TGTGCCAGCTCACCAATCCCGCGGGAGGGAGGGGAGCAGTACTTC.

This chain connects TRBV28 to TRBJ1-5; 7 nucleotides match TRBD1. V dropped 9 bases and J dropped 0; count of bases not matched to a gene: 11. Germline CDR1 reads MDHEN; CDR2 reads SYDVKM. CDR3 length: 16 amino acids. This CDR3 reads CASSGQETYSNQPQHF. CDR3 nucleotides: TGTGCCAGTTCAGGACAGGAGACTTATAGCAATCAGCCCCAGCATTTT.

The gene calls are TRBV18 and TRBJ1-4; 11 positions match TRBD1. From germline, CDR1 is KGHSH and CDR2 LQKENI. The V and J ends lost 3 bases and 10 bases, in that order; junction bases with no gene match: 7. The CDR3 has 15 residues. The CDR3 sequence: CASSPSGTGGTKLFF. CDR3 sequence (DNA): TGTGCCAGCTCACCGAGCGGGACAGGGGGTACAAAACTGTTTTTT.

The rearrangement uses TRBV5-1 and TRBJ1-1, with D possibly matching TRBD1 (6 bases). CDR3 length: 14 residues. CDR1 and CDR2 from the germline V gene are SGHRS and YFSETQ. Trimming cost V 0 bases and J 7 bases, with 13 bases left between them. The CDR3 here is CASSLAGGSSEAFF. The CDR3 DNA follows: TGCGCCAGCAGCTTGGCTGGGGGCAGTAGTGAAGCTTTCTTT.

This chain links TRBV6-1 with TRBJ1-5; maybe TRBD1 (5 bases). Germline CDR1 MNHNS, CDR2 SASEGT. Trimming took off 7 bases at V and 6 bases at J, with 16 bases between the two ends. This CDR3 comprises 14 residues. CDR3 sequence: CASTHSGGGQPQHF. The CDR3 DNA sequence: TGTGCCAGCACCCATTCGGGGGGAGGTCAGCCCCAGCATTTT.

This chain uses TRBV28 with TRBJ1-2, with no clear D. Between the trimmed V and J ends, which lost 6 bases and 8 bases, there was a span of 16 bases. Germline V gene lookup returns CDR1 MDHEN and CDR2 SYDVKM. The CDR3 is 13 residues long. The CDR3 is CASRVQWEWGYTF. Written as DNA, the CDR3 is TGTGCCAGCAGGGTGCAGTGGGAGTGGGGCTACACCTTC.

The rearrangement uses TRBV27 and TRBJ2-5; D perhaps matches TRBD1 (6 bases). CDR3 length equals 14 residues. V lost 1 base and J lost 3, with 9 bases in between. Germline CDR1 and CDR2: MNHEY and SMNVEV (reference sequence). The CDR3 sequence is CASSLLSGEETQYF. The DNA of the CDR3 is TGTGCCAGCAGTTTATTGTCAGGGGAAGAGACCCAGTACTTC.